These T cell receptor beta chains were read from a single sample in a study of blood T cells in healthy people across ages. TCRdb analysed the 5' RACE reads with MiXCR anew, one entry per CDR3 protein. The data contain about 570,000 distinct CDR3 sequences, approximately 27% of them singletons. Sequencing was performed on blood. The receptors were sampled from a woman between 65 and 79 years old in good health. CDR3s include the opening cysteine and the closing phenylalanine or tryptophan. Fields, in order: D gene, V gene, CDR3 protein. D genes are given only for firm matches.

TRBD2 TRBV7-2 CASSLVSGGGETQYF
. TRBV4-1 CASSQAPSGTTKLTQYF
. TRBV7-2 CASSLRANIGLSNQPQHF
. TRBV19 CASSWGVTEAFF
. TRBV6-1 CASSEFQPQHF
. TRBV5-1 CASSIADTQYF
. TRBV2 CASSTTLANEQFF
TRBD2 TRBV20-1 CSARDRARGVPTYNEQFF
. TRBV5-1 CASSLGRTNGAFF
TRBD2 TRBV5-1 CASSADPGLAHNEQFF
. TRBV5-1 CASSPRRGRSLETQYF
TRBD2 TRBV10-3 CAIKGTSTTDTQYF
. TRBV11-2 CASSPGTANEQFF
. TRBV21-1 CASSKSGQNRETQYF
. TRBV20-1 CSVNRRGYGYTF
. TRBV10-3 CAISELSIGYTF
. TRBV6-2/TRBV6-3 CASSLDGGYGYTF
. TRBV4-3 CASSVGPRSYEQYF
. TRBV12-3/TRBV12-4 CASSFTPEIYGYPF
. TRBV12-3/TRBV12-4 CASSFGDSGQPQHF
. TRBV27 CASRLTPGGYGYTF
TRBD2 TRBV6-6 CASSTPERGGDYTQYF
TRBD1 TRBV5-1 CASSRTGAMSGYEQYF
. TRBV7-2 CASSPRGVSRAGAIQNEQFF
TRBD2 TRBV2 CASSGLAGTTGNIQYF
. TRBV4-1 CASSQLTGTGLGTQYF
. TRBV7-9 CASSLAGGAKDTQYF
. TRBV2 CASSVGRVADTQYF
TRBD2 TRBV6-5 CASSYDTRTSGGVFF
TRBD1 TRBV4-2 CASSPQWGQRGVNEQFF
. TRBV9 CASSANTESYGYTF
. TRBV20-1 CSARHSRTTPNEQFF
. TRBV15 CATSLQGGETQYF
TRBD2 TRBV4-1 CATTTGGEDTQYF
TRBD1 TRBV20-1 CSPQSPGQGNIQYF
. TRBV12-3/TRBV12-4 CASSGRDIKFSGANVLTF
TRBD1 TRBV7-2 CASSLDRGRNSPLHF
TRBD2 TRBV29-1 CSVDSSGSINEQFF
TRBD2 TRBV12-3/TRBV12-4 CASSSQREPGANVLTF
. TRBV27 CASSRLGGSNQPQHF
. TRBV5-1 CASNSGRSPKSPPYEQYF
. TRBV20-1 CSARGVIRGAAEAFF
. TRBV20-1 CSARDPEQQNEKLFF
. TRBV20-1 CSATDRLYNSPLHF
. TRBV2 CASTAQLQETQYF